This entry lists 32 T cell receptor beta chains sequenced from one sample in a study of OX40 agonist ivuxolimab in advanced cancers. Method: immunoSEQ multiplex PCR; TCRdb's copy keeps in-frame clones and lacks some. The sample lists 80,000 or so clones, approximately 89% occurring once. The sample was CD4+ or CD8+ T cells sorted from blood, taken in a trial of the OX40 agonist ivuxolimab. All receptors derive from an adult with an advanced solid tumor such as melanoma, head and neck, liver or kidney cancer.

This chain links TRBV5-1 with TRBJ2-1; no reliable D call. Looked up from germline, CDR1 is SGHRS and CDR2 is YFSETQ. This CDR3 comprises 11 residues. V was shortened by 2 bases and J by 9 bases, with 6 bases between the two germline ends. The CDR3 protein is CASSLYLEQFF. The CDR3 DNA reads as TGCGCCAGCAGCTTATATCTTGAGCAGTTCTTC.

The chain links TRBV18 to TRBJ1-4; D might be TRBD1 (6 bases). The CDR3 runs to 16 residues. V shed 6 bases and J shed 6 bases, with 20 bases lying between them. Germline CDR1 KGHSH, CDR2 LQKENI. CDR3 residues: CASSREGGPGHEKLFF. The CDR3 coding sequence is TGTGCCAGCTCGAGAGAAGGGGGGCCGGGGCATGAAAAACTGTTTTTT.

The CDR3 DNA reads TGTGCCAGCAGAGCCGGGACTAGCCTTGAGACCCAGTACTTC. Translating gives CASRAGTSLETQYF. This sequence joins TRBV6-1 and TRBJ2-5; 9 bases are a match to TRBD2. This CDR3 contains 14 residues. Unmatched junction bases numbered 7, after V lost 6 bases and J lost 5 bases. The germline V gene encodes CDR1 MNHNS and CDR2 SASEGT.

The chain links TRBV28 to TRBJ1-2, with 9 positions matching TRBD1. The CDR3 length is 15 residues. V lost 4 bases, J lost 5 bases, and 8 bases stayed unmatched. CDR1 is MDHEN and CDR2 is SYDVKM in the germline V gene. CDR3 region: CASSYRGRGLYGYTF. As DNA, the CDR3 is TGTGCCAGCAGTTACAGGGGGCGCGGACTTTATGGCTACACCTTC.

The chain couples TRBV11-2 to TRBJ2-1, with D possibly called TRBD1 or TRBD2 (7 bases each). This CDR3 comprises 14 residues. Germline V gene data show CDR1 as SGHAT and CDR2 as FQNNGV. V was shortened by 7 bases and J by 5 bases, with 15 bases between the two germline ends. In nucleotides, the CDR3 is TGTGCCAGCACCAGGGGGGGCCTTCACAATGAGCAGTTCTTC. Its translation is CASTRGGLHNEQFF.

This rearrangement joins TRBV9 to TRBJ2-7; tentatively, D is TRBD1 (5 bases). The CDR3 is 14 residues long. CDR1 SGDLS and CDR2 YYNGEE come from the germline V gene. Between the trimmed V and J ends, which lost 4 bases and 3 bases, there was a span of 14 bases. DNA of the CDR3: TGTGCCAGCAGCCCCCGTCTGGGGCTCTACGAGCAGTACTTC. This gives the protein CASSPRLGLYEQYF.

This chain joins TRBV11-2 and TRBJ2-3, with D unresolved. CDR3 length: 15 residues. Germline V gene sequence: CDR1 SGHAT, CDR2 FQNNGV. V lost 4 bases and J 0 bases, leaving 11 bases between the germline ends. This CDR3 is CASSSGSFSTDTQYF. The CDR3 DNA follows: TGTGCCAGCAGCTCCGGCAGCTTTAGCACAGATACGCAGTATTTT.

J is TRBJ2-1 and V is TRBV11-2, with 8 bases that match TRBD1. This CDR3 spans 14 amino acids. The V segment lost 1 base and the J segment 14 bases; nucleotides outside the gene matches: 10. Germline V gene sequence: CDR1 SGHAT, CDR2 FQNNGV. The DNA for the CDR3 is TGTGCCAGCAGCTTAGGGTTGAGGACAGGGCCTGAGTTCTTC. Its translation is CASSLGLRTGPEFF.

The chain uses TRBV7-9 and TRBJ2-1; TRBD2 agrees at 10 bases. CDR3 length equals 14 residues. With 5 bases clipped from V and 7 bases from J, the junction kept 5 bases outside the gene matches. CDR1 and CDR2 (germline): SEHNR, FQNEAQ (reference sequence). The CDR3 here is CASSLLAGNNEQFF. CDR3 DNA sequence: TGTGCCAGCAGCCTACTAGCGGGGAATAATGAGCAGTTCTTC.

The V call is TRBV6-5, the J call TRBJ2-7; a possible D gene is TRBD2 (5 bases). The V gene lost 6 bases and the J gene lost 2 bases, with 11 bases spanning the gap. Germline V gives CDR1 MNHEY, CDR2 SVGAGI. The CDR3 is 13 amino acids. DNA of the CDR3: TGTGCCAGCAGCCGGGGATTAGCCTACGAGCAGTACTTC. Its protein is CASSRGLAYEQYF.

This chain uses TRBV2 with TRBJ2-1, with a tentative D call TRBD2 (6 bases). Germline CDR1 is SNHLY and CDR2 is FYNNEI. V was trimmed by 6 bases and J by 5 bases, leaving 14 bases between them. This CDR3 spans 14 amino acids. The CDR3 DNA reads TGTGCCAGCAGCTTAGCGGTCTATGACAATGAGCAGTTCTTC. Translated: CASSLAVYDNEQFF.

The chain carries TRBV19 and TRBJ2-1; 9 nucleotides match TRBD2. CDR1 is LNHDA, CDR2 SQIVND, per germline (reference sequence). The CDR3 extends over 16 amino acids. V dropped 0 bases and J dropped 4; count of bases not matched to a gene: 4. The CDR3 sequence is CASSIESGGYYNEQFF. The CDR3, as DNA: TGTGCCAGTAGTATAGAAAGCGGGGGGTATTACAATGAGCAGTTCTTC.

The chain has TRBV7-2 and TRBJ2-1; D uncertain. This CDR3 has 15 amino acids. The germline V gene has CDR1 SGHTA and CDR2 FQGNSA. The germline V and J ends were trimmed by 1 base and 3 bases, with 10 bases remaining between them. The CDR3 bases are TGTGCCAGCAGCTTAGGTCTAAATAACTACAATGAGCAGTTCTTC. Translation gives CASSLGLNNYNEQFF.

V and J are TRBV6-1 and TRBJ2-7; the D call may be TRBD1 or TRBD2 (6 bases each). V shed 2 bases and J shed 1 base, with 15 bases lying between them. The CDR3 is made up of 16 amino acids. Germline loops: CDR1 MNHNS, CDR2 SASEGT. The CDR3 region is CASSEFRGLLSYEQYF. The CDR3 DNA is TGTGCCAGCAGTGAATTTCGGGGGCTATTATCCTACGAGCAGTACTTC.

V gene TRBV28 combines with J gene TRBJ2-6, with D possibly matching TRBD2 (5 bases). Trimming removed 2 bases from V and 0 bases from J, with 5 bases in between. Germline V gene sequence: CDR1 MDHEN, CDR2 SYDVKM. The CDR3 has 15 amino acids. The CDR3 DNA reads TGTGCCAGCAGTTTACGGGGCTCTGGGGCCAACGTCCTGACTTTC. Translation gives CASSLRGSGANVLTF.

J is TRBJ1-1 and V is TRBV5-5; 7 positions match TRBD1. CDR1 and CDR2 from the germline V gene are SGHKS and YYEKEE (reference sequence). This CDR3 is 15 amino acids long. The V gene end was trimmed by 4 bases and the J gene end by 4 bases; junction bases not matched to a gene: 10. The CDR3 DNA sequence: TGTGCCAGCAGCGTAATGACAGGGCTGAGCACTGAAGCTTTCTTT. This translates into CASSVMTGLSTEAFF.

The chain recombines TRBV5-1 with TRBJ1-1, with no clear D. Trimming cost V 0 bases and J 3 bases, with 9 bases left between them. The CDR3 covers 14 residues. Germline loops: CDR1 SGHRS, CDR2 YFSETQ. CDR3 sequence reads: CASSLGWADTEAFF. The CDR3, as DNA: TGCGCCAGCAGCTTGGGGTGGGCGGACACTGAAGCTTTCTTT.

V usage is TRBV5-4 and J usage is TRBJ2-5; D call uncertain. The better agreement between TRBJ2-7 and the DNA end casts doubt on the J call. CDR3 size: 15 residues. CDR1 SGHNT and CDR2 YYREEE come from the germline V gene (reference sequence). The CDR3 DNA is TGTGCCAGCAGCAGCGACTCCGGACGGCGTGGCGAGCAGTACTTC. It translates to CASSSDSGRRGEQYF.

This clone was seen once. The J gene is TRBJ1-4, the V gene TRBV28, with 8 bases that match TRBD1. V gave up 3 bases and J gave up 6 bases; unmatched junction bases: 9. Germline CDR1 MDHEN, CDR2 SYDVKM. This CDR3 comprises 16 residues. The CDR3 DNA reads as TGTGCCAGCAGTTTCTCTCGGGACAGGCGAGATGAAAAACTGTTTTTT. It is translated as CASSFSRDRRDEKLFF.

The chain is built from TRBV7-6 and TRBJ1-2; tentative D call: TRBD1 (5 bases). CDR3 size: 13 residues. CDR1 and CDR2 (germline): SGHVS, FNYEAQ. Trimming cost V 1 base and J 2 bases, with 5 bases left between them. For the CDR3, the DNA is TGTGCCAGCAGCTTAGAGGGGAACTATGGCTACACCTTC. Protein sequence: CASSLEGNYGYTF. The full variable domain, completed using reference TRBV7-6 and TRBJ1-2, is GAGVSQSPRYKVTKRGQDVALRCDPISGHVSLYWYRQALGQGPEFLTYFNYEAQQDKSGLPNDRFSAERPEGSISTLTIQRTEQRDSAMYRCASSLEGNYGYTFGSGTRLTVV.

The gene calls are TRBV7-3 and TRBJ2-5; 7 bases fit TRBD1. This CDR3 region has 16 residues. The germline V gene encodes CDR1 SGHTA and CDR2 FQGTGA. The V segment lost 5 bases and the J segment 5 bases; nucleotides outside the gene matches: 14. The CDR3 reads CASSPQRDRVSETQYF. The CDR3 DNA is TGTGCCAGCAGCCCCCAACGGGACAGAGTTTCTGAGACCCAGTACTTC.

The rearrangement links TRBV19 to TRBJ1-4; D gene uncertain. The CDR3 runs to 13 residues. Per the germline V gene, CDR1 is LNHDA and CDR2 is SQIVND (reference sequence). Trimming took 7 bases from V and 8 from J, leaving 14 bases between them. The CDR3: CASMRVQDEKLFF. The CDR3 coding sequence is TGTGCCAGTATGAGGGTCCAAGACGAAAAACTGTTTTTT.

V usage is TRBV28 and J usage is TRBJ2-3; the D gene is possibly TRBD2 (6 bases). The ends were cut back, 2 bases at V and 0 bases at J, with 15 bases in the middle. The CDR3 extends over 17 amino acids. Germline CDR1 is MDHEN and CDR2 is SYDVKM. CDR3: CASSLGSGGLSTDTQYF. CDR3 DNA: TGTGCCAGCAGTTTAGGGAGTGGCGGACTAAGCACAGATACGCAGTATTTT. Drawing the rest from reference TRBV28 and TRBJ2-3, the complete variable domain is DVKVTQSSRYLVKRTGEKVFLECVQDMDHENMFWYRQDPGLGLRLIYFSYDVKMKEKGDIPEGYSVSREKKERFSLILESASTNQTSMYLCASSLGSGGLSTDTQYFGPGTRLTVL.

The CDR3 sequence: CASSSGGPGTYNEQFF. CDR3 bases: TGTGCCAGCAGCTCCGGGGGGCCAGGAACCTACAATGAGCAGTTCTTC. The chain carries TRBV11-2 and TRBJ2-1; D may be TRBD2 (7 bases). V lost 4 bases and J 2 bases, leaving 15 bases between the germline ends. CDR3 length: 16 amino acids. Germline lookup yields CDR1 SGHAT and CDR2 FQNNGV.

The chain recombines TRBV9 with TRBJ2-2, with a possible D match to TRBD2 (6 bases). The CDR3 totals 16 residues. The germline V and J ends were trimmed by 0 bases and 2 bases, with 11 bases remaining between them. Germline V CDR1 and CDR2: SGDLS, YYNGEE. This chain's CDR3 is CASSVDGTPNTGELFF. As DNA, the CDR3 is TGTGCCAGCAGCGTAGACGGGACTCCAAACACCGGGGAGCTGTTTTTT.

V gene TRBV6-5 combines with J gene TRBJ1-2; D gene unclear. The CDR3 is 14 residues long. Trimming pared 7 bases from V and 1 base from J, leaving 13 bases between. Germline lookup yields CDR1 MNHEY and CDR2 SVGAGI. The CDR3 nucleotides read TGTGCCAGCACCCGACGCGAGGGTAACTATGGCTACACCTTC. Its translation is CASTRREGNYGYTF.

The CDR3 DNA follows: TGTGCCAGCAGCCGGACAGCTTTCTATGGCTACACCTTC. Translated, it gives CASSRTAFYGYTF. The J gene is TRBJ1-2, the V gene TRBV7-9; D perhaps matches TRBD1 (6 bases). This CDR3 spans 13 amino acids. Trimming left V 5 bases short and J 4 bases short, with 11 bases between. Per the germline V gene, CDR1 is SEHNR and CDR2 is FQNEAQ (reference sequence).

The V call is TRBV11-1, the J call TRBJ1-2; D not certain. The germline CDR1 and CDR2 sequences are SGHAT and FQDESV (reference sequence). The CDR3 length is 14 residues. V was clipped by 1 base and J by 2 bases, with 8 bases between them. The CDR3 nucleotides are TGTGCCAGCAGCTTAGGGGCCGTCAACTATGGCTACACCTTC. It is translated as CASSLGAVNYGYTF. The whole variable domain, filled in from reference TRBV11-1 and TRBJ1-2, reads EAEVAQSPRYKITEKSQAVAFWCDPISGHATLYWYRQILGQGPELLVQFQDESVVDDSQLPKDRFSAERLKGVDSTLKIQPAELGDSAMYLCASSLGAVNYGYTFGSGTRLTVV.

The V gene is TRBV19, the J gene TRBJ1-4, with a tentative D call TRBD1 (5 bases). This CDR3 has 18 residues. V dropped 5 bases and J dropped 0 bases, with 19 bases sitting between them. CDR1 is LNHDA, CDR2 SQIVND, per germline (reference sequence). Here the CDR3 DNA reads TGTGCCAGTAGTGCCTTCCTCGGGGGAGAATCAACTAATGAAAAACTGTTTTTT. Amino acid sequence: CASSAFLGGESTNEKLFF.

This chain's CDR3 is CAISRDRGVDIQYF. As DNA, the CDR3 is TGTGCCATCAGTAGAGACAGGGGGGTAGACATTCAGTACTTC. The rearrangement uses TRBV10-3 and TRBJ2-4, with 9 positions matching TRBD1. The CDR3 is 14 residues long. Looked up from germline, CDR1 is ENHRY and CDR2 is SYGVKD. Trimming cost V 5 bases and J 8 bases; bases outside gene matches: 7.

This chain links TRBV10-3 with TRBJ2-5, with TRBD1 matching over 7 bases. This CDR3 comprises 15 residues. Germline V CDR1 and CDR2: ENHRY, SYGVKD. Trimming cost V 4 bases and J 1 base; bases outside gene matches: 6. The CDR3 DNA reads TGTGCCATCAGTGGCCCGGGACAGCGCCAAGAGACCCAGTACTTC. It yields the protein CAISGPGQRQETQYF.

The chain carries TRBV19 and TRBJ1-2; 7 bases are a match to TRBD1. V trimming: 7 bases; J trimming: 6 bases; junction bases outside the gene matches: 8. The germline CDR1 and CDR2 sequences are LNHDA and SQIVND (reference sequence). The CDR3 contains 13 residues. The DNA for the CDR3 is TGTGCCAGTAATCGTGACAGGGTTGATGGCTACACCTTC. It is translated as CASNRDRVDGYTF.